The clone carrying this T cell receptor (beta chain) was seen only once. Its antigen is undetermined. The data stem from a study of T cell responses to AZD1222 COVID-19 vaccine. Study conclusions and caveats: White British ancestry dominated among donors, who included more females, and clonal diversity was possibly underestimated.

TCRdb keeps only in-frame clones here, not all; method: immunoSEQ multiplex PCR. The data contain 70,000 to 90,000 clones, around 85% of them singletons. The sample was peripheral blood, taken 28 days after the second AZD1222 dose. The sequence was obtained from an adult who received the AZD1222 COVID-19 vaccine.

The CDR3 coding sequence is TGTGCCAGCAGTGATGTCGGGGAACCCAACTATGGCTACACCTTC. The encoded protein is CASSDVGEPNYGYTF. V and J are TRBV6-1 and TRBJ1-2; D unclear. The ends were cut back, 3 bases at V and 2 bases at J, with 13 bases in the middle. This CDR3 comprises 15 residues. Germline CDR1 is MNHNS and CDR2 is SASEGT.